These T cell receptor beta chains were read from a single sample in a study of cytomegalovirus exposure and HLA in healthy donors. Libraries were prepared by immunoSEQ multiplex PCR; TCRdb keeps only in-frame clonotypes and omits some of them. The sample yields some 110,000 clones, 88% seen once. The specimen was PBMCs. These receptors were taken from a man in his late teens or twenties in good health and CMV-seronegative. The conserved cysteine and the conserved F or W are not part of the CDR3 here. A D gene is named only where the DNA matches it firmly. Size is stated for part of the rows, as once, few or many counts, or as a class when the clone is expanded.

d_call clone_size j_call v_call cdr3_aa
TRBD2 NA TRBJ2-5 TRBV28 ASSPGTSGRETQY
TRBD1 NA TRBJ2-1 TRBV27 ASKDRGPNEQF
TRBD1 NA TRBJ1-1 TRBV13 ASSLNRGRWENTEAF
TRBD2 NA TRBJ2-3 TRBV9 ASSVPKAAGNTDTQY
NA NA TRBJ1-2 TRBV28 ASSLSVTGAGYT
TRBD2 NA TRBJ2-2 TRBV28 ASSQTSGRFLAGELF
NA NA TRBJ1-1 TRBV9 ASSLNGLPGTEAF
NA once TRBJ1-1 TRBV6-5 ASSPPLQGKTEAF
TRBD2 NA TRBJ2-7 TRBV7-2 ASSLARGVYEQY
TRBD1 NA TRBJ2-7 TRBV19 ASSTFRQGTYEQY
NA NA TRBJ2-2 TRBV5-1 ASSLAIGSNTGELF
NA NA TRBJ2-7 TRBV28 ASSLDPTVAYEQY
TRBD2 NA TRBJ2-5 TRBV5-5 ASSPTSGQETQY
NA NA TRBJ1-5 TRBV9 ASSAGGNSNQPQH
NA once TRBJ1-5 TRBV19 ASSIQGSNQPQH
NA NA TRBJ1-2 TRBV5-4 ASSLVGDYGYT
TRBD1 NA TRBJ1-5 TRBV6-1 ASSKGQGTRYSNQPQH